The rows below give T cell receptor beta chains drawn from one sample of a study of immune evolution from preneoplasia to lung adenocarcinoma. Some clones are missing from TCRdb's copy, which holds only in-frame ones; the method was immunoSEQ multiplex PCR. The sample lists some 9,100 clones, roughly 77% occurring once. Sequences were obtained from FFPE minimally invasive lung adenocarcinoma tissue. Receptors were obtained from a donor at least 70 years old with lung adenocarcinoma. Both conserved end residues are trimmed from each CDR3. Some rows have no size entry. The others give once, few or many, or a class for an expanded clone.

NA	TRBJ2-1	TRBV5-1	ASSLGGQTYNEQF
NA	TRBJ2-5	TRBV11-2	ASSSGQGLRGETQY
NA	TRBJ2-5	TRBV9	ASSRTGGGEETQY
once	TRBJ2-3	TRBV30	AWSSPGQGRTDTQY
NA	TRBJ1-1	TRBV19	ASSRDALGTEAF
NA	TRBJ2-7	TRBV7-9	ASSYPGQGSNWQY
NA	TRBJ2-1	TRBV18	ASSPLTLSGYNEQF
NA	TRBJ2-1	TRBV4-1	ASSQTFDRGLAGGNEQF
NA	TRBJ2-7	TRBV5-1	ASSTGQVVGQY
NA	TRBJ2-1	TRBV5-1	ASSTGTSGRVREQF
NA	TRBJ1-3	TRBV5-1	ASSLALGTDIY
NA	TRBJ2-5	TRBV28	ASSLDRPGTQY
few	TRBJ2-1	TRBV5-1	ASSLVDPRRDEQF
NA	TRBJ2-5	TRBV5-1	ASDVFPGGETQY
NA	TRBJ2-4	TRBV29-1	SVELGTLNIQY
once	TRBJ2-5	TRBV5-4	ASSLVPSGRSIETQY
NA	TRBJ1-1	TRBV5-1	ASSLVGGTANTEAF
few	TRBJ1-2	TRBV5-1	ASSPSLFSPGAHGYT
NA	TRBJ1-5	TRBV19	ASTGSGVSQPQH
few	TRBJ2-3	TRBV10-3	AISSGSGTDTQY
NA	TRBJ2-5	TRBV18	ASSRGQQETQY
NA	TRBJ1-3	TRBV19	ASSTGLFSGNTIY
NA	TRBJ1-4	TRBV5-1	ASKGGEGSYEKLF
once	TRBJ2-7	TRBV4-1	ASSSGRGSSYEQY
NA	TRBJ1-3	TRBV5-6	ASSLAVGASGNTIY
NA	TRBJ2-1	TRBV28	ASKDRTYYNEQF
NA	TRBJ2-3	TRBV5-8	ASSRLAGGPTDTQY
NA	TRBJ2-7	TRBV11-2	ASSYTGTYEQY
once	TRBJ2-1	TRBV9	ASSPGQVFSNEQF
NA	TRBJ2-1	TRBV5-1	ASSLMSGSYNEQF
NA	TRBJ2-2	TRBV5-1	ASSLDRTNTGELF
NA	TRBJ2-1	TRBV2	ASSETETSGGSYNEQF
few	TRBJ2-5	TRBV7-9	ASSLGVRPQETQY
NA	TRBJ2-1	TRBV4-1	ASSQDPAGPPSDNNEQF
few	TRBJ2-7	TRBV6-1	ASSIGAGGPYEQY
NA	TRBJ2-2	TRBV18	ASSPRDRGPGTGELF
NA	TRBJ2-5	TRBV5-6	ASSSGGLAVTQY
NA	TRBJ2-1	TRBV4-1	ASSRDLYNEQF
NA	TRBJ2-1	TRBV7-7	ASSAGLAGLNEQF